This record concerns one T cell receptor beta chain sequence. It has no known antigen specificity. Base-call qualities are not available, and no considerably larger clone is one nucleotide away. The CDR3 regions of human TCRbeta chains were subjected to immunosequencing. Per the source publication's procedure: TCRs in the repertoires were matched against a reference library of SARS-CoV-2-specific TCRs that had been generated with the MIRA antigen-specificity platform. Breadth meant the fraction of unique TCRs that were SARS-CoV-2-associated, whereas depth meant the fraction of total T cells that were SARS-CoV-2-associated. Using the MIRA data, every spike-specific TCR was mapped to the spike region that the TCR reacted to and assigned to either a CD4 or a CD8 class. Log10-transformed breadth and depth values were compared by one-way ANOVA with Sidak's multiple comparisons tests. In its TCRdb copy, this immuneACCESS table keeps in-frame sequences only and misses some clones. Where compared with another copy, unresolved V genes explain less than half of these, and the others have no known cause. V and J calls and clone size come straight from that table; D and trimming were deduced from the DNA. This sample has 100,000 to 150,000 clones in its table, and roughly nine tenths of those were observed once. About 1.5% of the sample is in the top ten clones.

These data come from a study of T cell responses to AZD1222 COVID-19 vaccine listed by TCRdb under 2021. With respect to the entire study: AZD1222 recipients whose second dose came at about 4 weeks and those whose second dose came at about 12 weeks were combined into one group, since spike-specific TCR depth and breadth did not differ between the two schedules. TCR sequencing covered 230 or so trial participants: 207 given two doses of AZD1222 and approximately 25 given two doses of MenACWY control vaccine. Enrollment into the trials was organized by age into subgroups of 18-55, 56-69 and 70-plus years, and those subgroups contained roughly 150, 30 and 60 TCR-sequenced participants, respectively. Here is what the overall study found, with its caveats: CD4 TCRs associated with the vaccine covered the entire spike protein, and the dominant responses were in regions 160-218 and 743-854. Reportedly, close to half of the unique spike-specific TCRs recognized epitopes lying outside the regions that are mutated in the B.1.351 and B.1.1.7 variants. Because no samples from the day 14 peak response were available, repertoires could be characterized only after the peak T cell response. After two AZD1222 doses, spike-specific TCR breadth and depth were significantly higher than at day 0 and than in MenACWY recipients. Only five or six AZD1222 recipients were SARS-CoV-2 seropositive at baseline, limiting conclusions about previously exposed vaccinees. The 56-69-year group was small, and its depth increase did not reach significance, likely because of low power. Most participants were white British and females outnumbered males, and the authors suggested that clonal diversity may have been underestimated.

As encoded in the germline V gene, CDR1 is SNHLY while CDR2 is FYNNEI. V is reduced by 1 base and J by 8 bases, leaving a spacing of 14 bases between them. Measured from the cysteine to the phenylalanine, the CDR3 is 14 residues long. This entry keeps only the CDR3 DNA: 42 bases, framed from base 1. The sample's time point label is to be understood as: baseline before first vaccination. The vaccinee samples were drawn from two UK trials, COV001 and COV002, one of which was a single-blind randomized controlled phase 2/3 trial testing AZD1222 (ChAdOx1 nCoV-19) in healthy adults. For TCRbeta chain sequencing, PBMC samples were collected from trial participants at day 0 and at day 28 after the second dose.

The chain joins TRBV2 to TRBJ1-1; no D gene is confidently identified. This specimen consisted of peripheral blood, obtained on day 0 of AZD1222 vaccination. This TCR came from an adult in good health. The encoded CDR3 is CASSEEGGTSEAFF. The DNA sequence is given as TGTGCCAGCAGTGAAGAGGGAGGTACTTCCGAAGCTTTCTTT.